Included here is one TCR beta chain sequence, with context. Its specificity is unknown. This record belongs to a study of T cells in localized non-small cell lung cancer. Measured with immunoSEQ multiplex PCR; TCRdb has only the in-frame clones, and not every one. The sample has tens of thousands of clones; 90% are singletons. Whole-study findings and limits: There was higher T cell clonality in uninvolved adjacent lung than in tumor, and it was highest there.

CDR1 is MNHEY and CDR2 is SVGAGI in the germline V gene. The CDR3 loop spans 14 amino acids. Trimming pared 6 bases from V and 6 bases from J, leaving 16 bases between. The input for sequencing was peripheral blood, taken before any cancer treatment. The receptor comes from a woman between 35 and 75 years old with stage I lung adenocarcinoma. This chain links TRBV6-5 with TRBJ2-3; D unclear. The CDR3 DNA reads as TGTGCCAGCAGCCGAGCGTCGGCCGAGGATACGCAGTATTTT. It translates to CASSRASAEDTQYF.